This T cell receptor (beta chain) was documented in a study of T cells in localized non-small cell lung cancer. Study results and limitations: Uninvolved adjacent lung had more T cell clonality than any other tissue, topping tumor.

Comment on this clone: What it recognizes is unknown.

Profiling relied on immunoSEQ multiplex PCR, and the TCRdb table lists in-frame clones only, not all of them. The sample shows approximately 54,000 clones, about 85% of them seen only once. V lost 7 bases to trimming and J lost 2 bases, with 18 bases between them. Germline-derived CDR1 and CDR2 are LNHDA and SQIVND (reference sequence). There are 15 residues in the CDR3. The sequences come from peripheral blood, collected before any cancer treatment. V gene TRBV19 combines with J gene TRBJ2-7, with D tentatively TRBD2 (6 bases). This clonotype was sampled from a female donor at least 60 years old with stage II squamous cell lung carcinoma. This chain's CDR3 is CASMEGGRPPYEQYF. DNA of the CDR3: TGTGCCAGTATGGAGGGCGGCAGGCCCCCCTACGAGCAGTACTTC.